This T cell receptor beta chain was sequenced during a study of T cell responses to AZD1222 COVID-19 vaccine. A word on this clone: What it recognizes is unknown. Relative to the germline gene, one junction end is altered; a read error may explain this.

In germline, CDR1 is SNHLY, CDR2 FYNNEI. The CDR3 consists of 15 residues. Using immunoSEQ multiplex PCR, the repertoire was profiled, and TCRdb retains in-frame clones only, with some absent. This sample has 100,000 to 150,000 clones, with over 75% found just once. Regarding the study as a whole: Nearly half of spike-specific TCRs reportedly target unmutated variant regions. Repertoires were obtained only post-peak T cell response.

Sequences were derived from peripheral blood, sampled on day 0 of AZD1222 vaccination. The sequence came from an adult in good health. J is TRBJ2-5 and V is TRBV2; TRBD2 aligns across 10 bases. The CDR3 is CASSETSGTQGTQYF. As DNA, the CDR3 is TGTGCCAGCAGTGAAACTAGCGGGACTCAAGGGACCCAGTACTTC.